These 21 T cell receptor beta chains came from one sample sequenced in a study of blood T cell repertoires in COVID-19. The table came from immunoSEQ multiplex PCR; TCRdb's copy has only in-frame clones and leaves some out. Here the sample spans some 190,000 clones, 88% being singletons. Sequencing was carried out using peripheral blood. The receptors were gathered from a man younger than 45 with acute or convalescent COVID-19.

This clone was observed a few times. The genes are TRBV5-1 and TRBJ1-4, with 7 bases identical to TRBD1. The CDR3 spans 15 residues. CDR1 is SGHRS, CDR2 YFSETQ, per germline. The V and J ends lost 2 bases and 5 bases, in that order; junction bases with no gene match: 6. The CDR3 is CASSLNQGENEKLFF. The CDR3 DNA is TGCGCCAGCAGCTTAAACCAGGGGGAGAATGAAAAACTGTTTTTT. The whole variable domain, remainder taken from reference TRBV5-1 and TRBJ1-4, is KAGVTQTPRYLIKTRGQQVTLSCSPISGHRSVSWYQQTPGQGLQFLFEYFSETQRNKGNFPGRFSGRQFSNSRSEMNVSTLELGDSALYLCASSLNQGENEKLFFGSGTQLSVL.

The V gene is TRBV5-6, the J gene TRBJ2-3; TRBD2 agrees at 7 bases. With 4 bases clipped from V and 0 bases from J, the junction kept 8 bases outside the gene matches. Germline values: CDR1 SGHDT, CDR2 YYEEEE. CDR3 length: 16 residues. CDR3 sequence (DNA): TGTGCCAGCAGCCCCCTACCGGGACTAAGCACAGATACGCAGTATTTT. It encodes CASSPLPGLSTDTQYF. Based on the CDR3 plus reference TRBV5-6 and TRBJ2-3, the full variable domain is DAGVTQSPTHLIKTRGQQVTLRCSPKSGHDTVSWYQQALGQGPQFIFQYYEEEERQRGNFPDRFSGHQFPNYSSELNVNALLLGDSALYLCASSPLPGLSTDTQYFGPGTRLTVL.

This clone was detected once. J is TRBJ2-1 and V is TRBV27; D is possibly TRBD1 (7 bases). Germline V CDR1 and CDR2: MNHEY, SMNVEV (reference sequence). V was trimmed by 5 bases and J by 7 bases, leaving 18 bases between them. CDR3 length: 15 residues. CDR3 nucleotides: TGTGCCAGCAGTGCCTCAGGGGGGCCTGGTAATGAGCAGTTCTTC. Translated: CASSASGGPGNEQFF.

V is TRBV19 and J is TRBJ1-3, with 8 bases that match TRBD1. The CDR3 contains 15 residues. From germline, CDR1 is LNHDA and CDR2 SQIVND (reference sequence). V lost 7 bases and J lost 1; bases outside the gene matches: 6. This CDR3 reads CASNNRDRSGNTIYF. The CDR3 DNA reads TGTGCCAGTAACAACCGGGACAGGTCTGGAAACACCATATATTTT.

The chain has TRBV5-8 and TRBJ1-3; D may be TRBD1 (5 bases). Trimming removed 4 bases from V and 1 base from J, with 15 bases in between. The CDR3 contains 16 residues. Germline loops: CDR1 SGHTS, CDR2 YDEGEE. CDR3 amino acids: CASSPRFRASGNTIYF. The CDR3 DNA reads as TGTGCCAGCAGCCCGAGGTTCAGGGCGTCTGGAAACACCATATATTTT. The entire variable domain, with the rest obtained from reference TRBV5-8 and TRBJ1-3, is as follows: EAGVTQSPTHLIKTRGQQATLRCSPISGHTSVYWYQQALGLGLQFLLWYDEGEERNRGNFPPRFSGRQFPNYSSELNVNALELEDSALYLCASSPRFRASGNTIYFGEGSWLTVV.

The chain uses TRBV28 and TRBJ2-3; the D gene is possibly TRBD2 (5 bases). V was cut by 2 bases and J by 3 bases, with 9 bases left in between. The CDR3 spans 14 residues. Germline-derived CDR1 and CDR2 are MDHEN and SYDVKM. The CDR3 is CASSLRPGTDTQYF. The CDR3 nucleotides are TGTGCCAGCAGTTTACGGCCGGGGACAGATACGCAGTATTTT. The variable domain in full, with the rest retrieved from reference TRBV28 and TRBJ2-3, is DVKVTQSSRYLVKRTGEKVFLECVQDMDHENMFWYRQDPGLGLRLIYFSYDVKMKEKGDIPEGYSVSREKKERFSLILESASTNQTSMYLCASSLRPGTDTQYFGPGTRLTVL.

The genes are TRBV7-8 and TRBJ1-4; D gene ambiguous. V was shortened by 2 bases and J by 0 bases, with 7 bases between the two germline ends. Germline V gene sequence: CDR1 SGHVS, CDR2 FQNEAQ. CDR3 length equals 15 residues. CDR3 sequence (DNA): TGTGCCAGCAGCTTAATCCGCGCAACTAATGAAAAACTGTTTTTT. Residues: CASSLIRATNEKLFF.

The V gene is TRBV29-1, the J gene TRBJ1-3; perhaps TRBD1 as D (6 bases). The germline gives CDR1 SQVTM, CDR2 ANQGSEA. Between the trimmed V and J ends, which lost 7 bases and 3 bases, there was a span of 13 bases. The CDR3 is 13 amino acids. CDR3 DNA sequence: TGCAGCGGTTGGACAGACAATGGAAACACCATATATTTT. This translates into CSGWTDNGNTIYF.

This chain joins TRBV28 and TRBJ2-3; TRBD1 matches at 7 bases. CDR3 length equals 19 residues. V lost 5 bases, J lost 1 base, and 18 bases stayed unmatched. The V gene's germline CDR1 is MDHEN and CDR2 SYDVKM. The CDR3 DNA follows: TGTGCCAGCAGTCCCCTCGCCATGACAGGGACCTCGGGCACAGATACGCAGTATTTT. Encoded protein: CASSPLAMTGTSGTDTQYF.

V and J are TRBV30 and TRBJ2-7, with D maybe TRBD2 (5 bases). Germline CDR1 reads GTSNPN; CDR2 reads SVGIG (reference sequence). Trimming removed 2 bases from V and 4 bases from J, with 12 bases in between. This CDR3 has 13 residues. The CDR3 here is CAWSSAATYEQYF. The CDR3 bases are TGTGCCTGGAGTTCAGCGGCCACTTACGAGCAGTACTTC.

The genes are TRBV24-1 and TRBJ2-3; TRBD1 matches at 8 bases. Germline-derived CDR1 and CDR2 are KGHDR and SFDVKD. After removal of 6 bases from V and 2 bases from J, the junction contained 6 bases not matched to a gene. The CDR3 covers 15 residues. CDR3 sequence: CATSYRGSNTDTQYF. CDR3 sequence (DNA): TGTGCCACCAGTTACAGGGGGTCTAACACAGATACGCAGTATTTT.

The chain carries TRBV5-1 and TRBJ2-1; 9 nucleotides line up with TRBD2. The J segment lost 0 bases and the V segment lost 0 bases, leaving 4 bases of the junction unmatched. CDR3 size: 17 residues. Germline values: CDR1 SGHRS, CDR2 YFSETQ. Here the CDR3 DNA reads TGCGCCAGCAGCTTGGGGCTAGCGGGAAGCTCCTACAATGAGCAGTTCTTC. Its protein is CASSLGLAGSSYNEQFF.

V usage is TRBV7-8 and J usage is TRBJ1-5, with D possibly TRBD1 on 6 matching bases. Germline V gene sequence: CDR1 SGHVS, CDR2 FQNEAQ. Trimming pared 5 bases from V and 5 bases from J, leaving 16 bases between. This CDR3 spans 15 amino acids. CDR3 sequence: CASSQRLQGHQPQHF. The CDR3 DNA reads TGTGCCAGCAGCCAAAGGTTACAGGGACATCAGCCCCAGCATTTT.

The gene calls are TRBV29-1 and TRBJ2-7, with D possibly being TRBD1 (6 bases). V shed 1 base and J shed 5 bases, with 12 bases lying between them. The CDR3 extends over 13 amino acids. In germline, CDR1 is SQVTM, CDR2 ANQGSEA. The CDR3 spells CSVEVTGIDEQYF. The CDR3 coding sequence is TGCAGCGTTGAAGTCACAGGGATCGACGAGCAGTACTTC.

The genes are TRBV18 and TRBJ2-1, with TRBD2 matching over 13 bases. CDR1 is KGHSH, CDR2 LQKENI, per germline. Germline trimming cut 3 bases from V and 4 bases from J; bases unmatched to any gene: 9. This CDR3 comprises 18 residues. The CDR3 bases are TGTGCCAGCTCACCTACCTTCGGGACTAGCGGGGCTTACAATGAGCAGTTCTTC. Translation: CASSPTFGTSGAYNEQFF.

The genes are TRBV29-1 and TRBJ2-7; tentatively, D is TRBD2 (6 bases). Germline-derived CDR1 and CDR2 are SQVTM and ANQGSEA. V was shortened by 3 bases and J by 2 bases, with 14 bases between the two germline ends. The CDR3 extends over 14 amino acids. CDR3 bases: TGCAGCGTTGACTCCGGGAGTGCCCCCTACGAGCAGTACTTC. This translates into CSVDSGSAPYEQYF.

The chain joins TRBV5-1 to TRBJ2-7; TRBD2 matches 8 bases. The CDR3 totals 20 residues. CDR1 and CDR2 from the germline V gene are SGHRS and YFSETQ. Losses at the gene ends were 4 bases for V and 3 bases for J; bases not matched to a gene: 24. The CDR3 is CASSAYFNAYPGGGGYEQYF. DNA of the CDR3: TGCGCCAGCAGCGCGTACTTTAATGCGTACCCGGGAGGGGGAGGCTACGAGCAGTACTTC.

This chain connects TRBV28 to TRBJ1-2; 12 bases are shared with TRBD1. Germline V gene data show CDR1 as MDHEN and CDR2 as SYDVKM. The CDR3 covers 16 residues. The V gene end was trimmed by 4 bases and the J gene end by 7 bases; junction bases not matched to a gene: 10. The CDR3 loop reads CASSSAGTGGAGGYTF. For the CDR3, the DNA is TGTGCCAGCAGTTCTGCCGGGACAGGGGGCGCTGGTGGCTACACCTTC.

In DNA, the CDR3 is TGTGCCAGCAGCCTCCGGGCGGGCAGTAATTCACCCCTCCACTTT. Translation: CASSLRAGSNSPLHF. The chain uses TRBV14 and TRBJ1-6; D ambiguous. V shed 4 bases and J shed 6 bases, with 13 bases lying between them. Per germline, CDR1 SGHDN and CDR2 FVKESK. The CDR3 consists of 15 residues. Supplemented by reference TRBV14 and TRBJ1-6, the full variable domain reads EAGVTQFPSHSVIEKGQTVTLRCDPISGHDNLYWYRRVMGKEIKFLLHFVKESKQDESGMPNNRFLAERTGGTYSTLKVQPAELEDSGVYFCASSLRAGSNSPLHFGNGTRLTVT.

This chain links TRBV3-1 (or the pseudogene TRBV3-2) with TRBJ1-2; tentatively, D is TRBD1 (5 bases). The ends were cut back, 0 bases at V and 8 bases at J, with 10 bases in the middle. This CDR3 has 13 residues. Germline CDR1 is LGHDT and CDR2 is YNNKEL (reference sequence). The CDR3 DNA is TGTGCCAGCAGCCAAGATTGGGACTTAGGCTACACCTTC. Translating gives CASSQDWDLGYTF.

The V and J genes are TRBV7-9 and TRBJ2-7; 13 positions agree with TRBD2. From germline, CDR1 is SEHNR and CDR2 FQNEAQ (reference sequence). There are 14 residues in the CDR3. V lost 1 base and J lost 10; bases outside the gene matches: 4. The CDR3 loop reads CASSLGGLAGDQYF. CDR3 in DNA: TGTGCCAGCAGCTTAGGTGGACTAGCGGGAGATCAGTACTTC.